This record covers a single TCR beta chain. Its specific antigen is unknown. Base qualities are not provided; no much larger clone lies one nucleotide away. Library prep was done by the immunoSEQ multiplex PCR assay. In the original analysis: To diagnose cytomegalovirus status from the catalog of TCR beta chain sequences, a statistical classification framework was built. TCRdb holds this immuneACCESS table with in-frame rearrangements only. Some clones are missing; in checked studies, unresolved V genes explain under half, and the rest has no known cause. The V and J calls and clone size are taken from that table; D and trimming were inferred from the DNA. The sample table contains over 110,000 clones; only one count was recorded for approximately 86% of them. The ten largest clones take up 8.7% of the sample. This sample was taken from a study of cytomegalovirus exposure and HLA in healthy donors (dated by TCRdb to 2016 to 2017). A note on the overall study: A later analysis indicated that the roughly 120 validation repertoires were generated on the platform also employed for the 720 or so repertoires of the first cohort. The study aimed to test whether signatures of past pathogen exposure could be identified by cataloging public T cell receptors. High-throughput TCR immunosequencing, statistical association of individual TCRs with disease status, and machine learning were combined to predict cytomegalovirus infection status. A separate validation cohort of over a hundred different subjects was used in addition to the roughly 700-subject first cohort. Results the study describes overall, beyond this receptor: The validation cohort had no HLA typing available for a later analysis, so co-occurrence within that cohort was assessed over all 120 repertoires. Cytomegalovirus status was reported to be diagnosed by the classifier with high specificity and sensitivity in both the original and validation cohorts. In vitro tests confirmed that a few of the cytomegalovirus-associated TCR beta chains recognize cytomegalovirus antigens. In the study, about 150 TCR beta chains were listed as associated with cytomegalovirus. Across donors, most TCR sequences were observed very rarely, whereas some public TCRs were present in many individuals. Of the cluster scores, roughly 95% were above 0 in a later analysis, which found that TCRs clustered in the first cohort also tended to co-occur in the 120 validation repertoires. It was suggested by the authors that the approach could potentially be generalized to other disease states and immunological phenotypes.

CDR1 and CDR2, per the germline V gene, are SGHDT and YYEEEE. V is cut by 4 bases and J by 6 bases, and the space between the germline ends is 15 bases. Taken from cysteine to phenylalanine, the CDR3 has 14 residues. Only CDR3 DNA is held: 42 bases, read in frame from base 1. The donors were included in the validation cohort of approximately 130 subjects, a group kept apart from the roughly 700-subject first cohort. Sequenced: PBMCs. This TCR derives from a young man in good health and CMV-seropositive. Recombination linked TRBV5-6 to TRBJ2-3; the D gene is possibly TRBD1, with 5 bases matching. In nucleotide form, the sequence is TGTGCCAGCAGCGGTGGACAAAATTCCGATACGCAGTATTTT. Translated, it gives CASSGGQNSDTQYF.